Listed below are T cell receptor beta chains from one sample, sequenced in a study of T cells in Graves' hyperthyroidism and ophthalmopathy. MiXCR, run by TCRdb on the multiplex PCR reads, gives a single entry per CDR3 protein. The sample has around 340,000 distinct CDR3 sequences, roughly 17% seen once. Sequencing input: blood. All receptors come from a man aged 25-45 years with Graves' hyperthyroidism. Each CDR3 is given with its conserved first and last residue. A D gene is named only where the DNA matches it firmly. Clone size is shown for a subset of rows, as once, few, many or a class of expanded clone.

>TRBJ2-7|.|TRBV20-1|many
TGCAGTGCTAGAGATCCCCGGAGGACCTACTCCTACGAGCAGTACTTC
CSARDPRRTYSYEQYF
>TRBJ1-5|.|TRBV6-4|.
TGTGCCAGCAGCCGAGGGACCCAGGACAATCAGCCCCAGCATTTT
CASSRGTQDNQPQHF
>TRBJ2-2|TRBD2|TRBV5-1|.
TGCGCCAGCAGCTTGGTTTCGGGGACTAGCACCGGGGAGCTGTTTTTT
CASSLVSGTSTGELFF
>TRBJ2-3|.|TRBV24-1|few
TGTGCCACCAGTAAAGGGATACGTCGGGATCGTGGCACAGATACGCAGTATTTT
CATSKGIRRDRGTDTQYF
>TRBJ1-2|.|TRBV4-2|.
TGTGCCAGCAGCCAAGATTGGACAGCCCTTTCCTATGGCTACACCTTC
CASSQDWTALSYGYTF
>TRBJ2-1|.|TRBV20-1|many
TGCAGTGCTAGAGATCCTGGGAGCTCCTACAATGAGCAGTTCTTC
CSARDPGSSYNEQFF
>TRBJ2-1|.|TRBV3-1|many
TGTGCCAGCAGCCAAGATTCCGTGAATGAGCAGTTCTTC
CASSQDSVNEQFF
>TRBJ2-4|.|TRBV5-1|many
TGCGCCAGCAGCTTCCATTTACGGACAGGAGGGGACATTCAGTACTTC
CASSFHLRTGGDIQYF
>TRBJ1-4|.|TRBV13|many
TGTGCCAGCAGCATTGGACCGCCAACGGCGTCAACTAATGAAAAACTGTTTTTT
CASSIGPPTASTNEKLFF
>TRBJ2-5|TRBD1|TRBV12-3/TRBV12-4|few
TGTGCCAGCAGTGCACAAGGACAGGGCCAAGAGACCCAGTACTTC
CASSAQGQGQETQYF
>TRBJ2-3|.|TRBV3-1|many
TGTGCCAGCAGCCCTATAAACACAGATACGCAGTATTTT
CASSPINTDTQYF
>TRBJ1-1|.|TRBV3-1|many
TGTGCCAGCAGCCAAGGACTAGGGGACACTGAAGCTTTCTTT
CASSQGLGDTEAFF